The TCR beta chain described here comes from a study of CD8 T cells in acute hepatitis C reinfection. Across the whole study: Sequences come from NS3-1073-specific CD8+ T cells, during acute infection and after clearance.

TCRdb keeps only in-frame clones here, not all; method: immunoSEQ multiplex PCR. In the table there are some 40,000 clones, approximately 90% of which are singletons. General study findings and limits: Preferential TRBV04 and TRBV06 usage appeared in all groups and was not explained by the naive pool.

Time point in this sample: naive CD8 control sorted from an acute-time-point sample. Dead cells were excluded, and live cells stained for CD3, CD8 and CD45RO. Points on this clone: Its antigen is not known.

Germline assignment: CDR1 MGHRA and CDR2 YSYEKL. V was cut by 0 bases and J by 1 base, with 4 bases left in between. CDR3 length equals 14 residues. The rearrangement joins TRBV4-1 to TRBJ2-1, with unresolved D. The sequence derives from a man in his thirties or forties with chronic hepatitis C. Sequencing was done on a sample of naive CD8+ T cells from PBMCs. CDR3 amino acids: CASSQEWSYNEQFF. The CDR3 DNA reads TGCGCCAGCAGCCAAGAATGGTCCTACAATGAGCAGTTCTTC.